This note documents a single T cell receptor (beta chain) sequence. Its target is unknown. This sample is drawn from a study of cytomegalovirus exposure and HLA in healthy donors. Background on the study: According to later analysis, the same platform produced the 130 or so validation and over 600 first-cohort repertoires.

Findings and caveats of the study: Investigators reported around 150 TCR beta chains as tied to cytomegalovirus. Through in vitro validation, three CMV-associated chains were shown to be specific for CMV antigens.

The assay was immunoSEQ multiplex PCR, and TCRdb's table has in-frame clones only and misses some. The data show some 150,000 clones, with more than 75% seen just once and approximately 1.5% held by the top ten. The V end lost 3 bases, the J end lost 0 bases, and 17 bases lay between the germline ends. This CDR3 contains 17 residues. Germline V gives CDR1 SGHAT, CDR2 FQNNGV. The chain is built from TRBV11-2 and TRBJ2-5; D possibly corresponds to TRBD2 (5 bases). This clonotype originated in a woman in her thirties in good health and CMV-seronegative. The sample consisted of PBMCs. The CDR3 spells CASSFSEGGIDQETQYF. DNA for the CDR3: TGTGCCAGCAGCTTTTCTGAGGGTGGGATAGACCAAGAGACCCAGTACTTC.